The sequence of this T cell receptor (beta chain) was determined in a study of T cells after yellow fever vaccination. This clonotype has a handful of counts. Antigen specificity is unknown. The study made its TCR cDNA through 5'RACE template switching. That step introduced a universal primer site along with UMIs. MiXCR, applied by TCRdb to the 5' RACE reads, yields one record per CDR3 protein. In the table there are some 240,000 distinct CDR3 sequences, 3.6% of which are singletons. General study points: The booster saw the reappearance of most primary-vaccination clones (approximately 97% CD4, 88% CD8). Clonotypes shared by both compartments, CD4 and CD8, made up a small share.

Germline lookup yields CDR1 LNHDA and CDR2 SQIVND (reference sequence). The CDR3 contains 15 residues. Deletions cut 7 bases from V and 0 bases from J, with 12 bases between. Sequencing was performed on PBMCs, taken 15 days after the yellow fever booster vaccination. V and J are TRBV19 and TRBJ2-2; no clear D. The sequence was collected from a man between 18 and 29 years old who received the YFV17D yellow fever vaccine. The CDR3 here is CASTGSHANTGELFF. DNA of the CDR3: TGTGCCAGTACCGGCAGCCACGCGAACACCGGGGAGCTGTTTTTT.